This entry is about one T cell receptor (beta chain). This sample is part of a study of T cell responses to AZD1222 COVID-19 vaccine. Libraries were prepared by immunoSEQ multiplex PCR; TCRdb keeps only in-frame clonotypes and omits some of them. This table holds fewer than 100,000 clones, around nine tenths found once. This CDR3 has 12 residues. Trimming took off 2 bases at V and 4 bases at J, with 4 bases between the two ends. Germline CDR1 SGDLS, CDR2 YYNGEE. The input for sequencing was peripheral blood, taken on day 0 of AZD1222 vaccination. The genes are TRBV9 and TRBJ1-3; no reliable D call. The source of this sequence is an adult in good health. The CDR3 nucleotides are TGTGCCAGCAGCGTCCTCGGAAACACCATATATTTT. Translated: CASSVLGNTIYF. The whole variable domain, remainder taken from reference TRBV9 and TRBJ1-3, is DSGVTQTPKHLITATGQRVTLRCSPRSGDLSVYWYQQSLDQGLQFLIQYYNGEERAKGNILERFSAQQFPDLHSELNLSSLELGDSALYFCASSVLGNTIYFGEGSWLTVV.